These T cell receptor beta chains were read from a single sample in a study of blood T cells in healthy people across ages. TCRdb re-analysed the 5' RACE reads in MiXCR, keeping a single row per CDR3 protein. The sample lists more than 700,000 distinct CDR3 sequences; 35% to 60% were seen once. The sample comprised blood. The receptors stem from a man at least 80 years old in good health. Each CDR3 is given with its conserved first and last residue. D genes are given only for firm matches. Clone sizes are given selectively: once, few, many, or a class where the clone is expanded.

D gene,V gene,clone size,CDR3 length,J gene,CDR3 DNA,CDR3 protein
TRBD2,TRBV6-2/TRBV6-3,-,18,TRBJ2-5,TGTGCCAGCAGTTACCCCAGTAACTGGCGGGAGATCCAAGAGACCCAGTACTTC,CASSYPSNWREIQETQYF
TRBD1,TRBV18,few,14,TRBJ1-1,TGTGCCAGCTCACCGGAAACAGGGGTGACTGAAGCTTTCTTT,CASSPETGVTEAFF
-,TRBV14,-,16,TRBJ1-1,TGTGCCAGCAGCCAAGGATCGGGACACGCGAACACTGAAGCTTTCTTT,CASSQGSGHANTEAFF
TRBD2,TRBV5-1,-,14,TRBJ2-7,TGCGCCAGCACTCGGGCGGGAGGGACCTACGAGCAGTACTTC,CASTRAGGTYEQYF
-,TRBV20-1,-,14,TRBJ2-7,TGCAGTGCTAGAGGGGGCAGTCTCTCCTACGAGCAGTACTTC,CSARGGSLSYEQYF
TRBD2,TRBV11-1,-,14,TRBJ2-1,TGTGCCAGCGGAGGGACTAGCGGGCTCTATGAGCAGTTCTTC,CASGGTSGLYEQFF
TRBD2,TRBV28,few,20,TRBJ2-1,TGTGCCAGCAGTTTAGGTAGCGGGAGGGCCCATAGTAGCTTAGGAGATGAGCAGTTCTTC,CASSLGSGRAHSSLGDEQFF
-,TRBV28,-,16,TRBJ1-5,TGTGCCAGCAGTGGGGGACGGGGCGGACGCAATCAACCCCAGCATTTT,CASSGGRGGRNQPQHF
-,TRBV20-1,few,13,TRBJ1-1,TGCAGTGCTCCTGGACGGGGGGCAGCTGAAGCTTTCTTT,CSAPGRGAAEAFF
TRBD1,TRBV2,-,13,TRBJ2-7,TGTGCCAGCAGTAGGACAGGGACATCCGAGCAGTACTTC,CASSRTGTSEQYF
TRBD1,TRBV5-6,once,15,TRBJ2-7,TGTGCCAGCAGCTTTTTGTCAGGGGGTTACAATGAGCAGTACTTC,CASSFLSGGYNEQYF